Listed below are T cell receptor beta chains from one sample, sequenced in a study of shared clonotypes between healthy human individuals. Clones were sequenced by immunoSEQ multiplex PCR, and TCRdb holds only the in-frame ones, with some missing. The sample has about 2 million clones; 95% are singletons. Sequenced: naive CD4+ T cells sorted from blood. The source is a man aged 18 to 30 in good health. The CDR3 runs from the conserved cysteine through the conserved F or W. A D gene is named only where the DNA matches it firmly. Not every row has a clone size; where given, it reads once, few, many or a size class.

v_gene: TRBV2
abundance: NA
j_gene: TRBJ2-5
d_gene: TRBD1
CDR3nt: TGTGCCAGCAGTCAGGACAGGATGGAGACCCAGTACTTC
CDR3aa: CASSQDRMETQYF

v_gene: TRBV6-5
abundance: NA
j_gene: TRBJ1-5
d_gene: NA
CDR3nt: TGTGCCAGCAGCGAAGTGGGGTACGGTCAGCCCCAGCATTTT
CDR3aa: CASSEVGYGQPQHF

v_gene: TRBV29-1
abundance: NA
j_gene: TRBJ1-2
d_gene: NA
CDR3nt: TGCAGCGTTGAAGAAGAAGGGTACTATGGCTACACCTTC
CDR3aa: CSVEEEGYYGYTF

v_gene: TRBV2
abundance: NA
j_gene: TRBJ2-3
d_gene: NA
CDR3nt: TGTGCCAGCAGTGAGGCGAGTAGGCGATCCACAGATACGCAGTATTTT
CDR3aa: CASSEASRRSTDTQYF

v_gene: TRBV7-8
abundance: NA
j_gene: TRBJ1-3
d_gene: TRBD1
CDR3nt: TGTGCCAGCAGCGAACAGGGGCCCTCGGGAGGAAACACCATATATTTT
CDR3aa: CASSEQGPSGGNTIYF

v_gene: TRBV7-9
abundance: NA
j_gene: TRBJ2-2
d_gene: NA
CDR3nt: TGTGCCAGCACCGACCGGAAGGGGTACACCGGGGAGCTGTTTTTT
CDR3aa: CASTDRKGYTGELFF

v_gene: TRBV5-1
abundance: NA
j_gene: TRBJ2-7
d_gene: TRBD1
CDR3nt: TGCGCCAGCAGCTCCCAGGGGGCGCCTCTCGAGCAGTACTTC
CDR3aa: CASSSQGAPLEQYF

v_gene: TRBV9
abundance: NA
j_gene: TRBJ2-2
d_gene: NA
CDR3nt: TGTGCCAGCAGCCCTTCTGGACAGTTGTCGAACACCGGGGAGCTGTTTTTT
CDR3aa: CASSPSGQLSNTGELFF

v_gene: TRBV4-3
abundance: once
j_gene: TRBJ1-5
d_gene: NA
CDR3nt: TGCGCCAGCAGCCAAGCCCTTAGCAATCAGCCCCAGCATTTT
CDR3aa: CASSQALSNQPQHF

v_gene: TRBV7-3
abundance: few
j_gene: TRBJ2-3
d_gene: TRBD2
CDR3nt: TGTGCCAGCAGCGGGTCTAGCGGGCTGGGAGATACGCAGTATTTT
CDR3aa: CASSGSSGLGDTQYF

v_gene: TRBV27
abundance: NA
j_gene: TRBJ2-2
d_gene: NA
CDR3nt: TGTGCCAGCATGAGATTATCGAACACCGGGGAGCTGTTTTTT
CDR3aa: CASMRLSNTGELFF

v_gene: TRBV5-1
abundance: NA
j_gene: TRBJ2-7
d_gene: TRBD1
CDR3nt: TGCGCCAGCAGAGACAGGGGGTTCGAGCAGTACTTC
CDR3aa: CASRDRGFEQYF

v_gene: TRBV5-1
abundance: NA
j_gene: TRBJ2-2
d_gene: NA
CDR3nt: TGCGCCAGCAGCTTGGGGGCCACCGGGGAGCTGTTTTTT
CDR3aa: CASSLGATGELFF

v_gene: TRBV9
abundance: NA
j_gene: TRBJ2-2
d_gene: TRBD1
CDR3nt: TGTGCCAGCAGCGAGAGGACAGGGGGTACCGGGGAGCTGTTTTTT
CDR3aa: CASSERTGGTGELFF

v_gene: TRBV30
abundance: NA
j_gene: TRBJ1-1
d_gene: NA
CDR3nt: TGTGCCTGGAGTGTAACCGGGGATTTCACTGAAGCTTTCTTT
CDR3aa: CAWSVTGDFTEAFF

v_gene: TRBV2
abundance: NA
j_gene: TRBJ2-1
d_gene: NA
CDR3nt: TGTGCCAGCGGGGGGCGGGACATAAACTACAATGAGCAGTTCTTC
CDR3aa: CASGGRDINYNEQFF

v_gene: TRBV19
abundance: NA
j_gene: TRBJ2-7
d_gene: NA
CDR3nt: TGTGCCAGTAGTACCTCCTACAGGGTTGGGGCGACCTACGAGCAGTACTTC
CDR3aa: CASSTSYRVGATYEQYF

v_gene: TRBV6-1
abundance: NA
j_gene: TRBJ2-3
d_gene: NA
CDR3nt: TGTGCCAGCAGTGAATCTCACAGCTTAAGCACAGATACGCAGTATTTT
CDR3aa: CASSESHSLSTDTQYF

v_gene: TRBV10-3
abundance: NA
j_gene: TRBJ1-2
d_gene: NA
CDR3nt: TGTGCCATCGGGCCAGGGGCTAACTATGGCTACACCTTC
CDR3aa: CAIGPGANYGYTF

v_gene: TRBV9
abundance: NA
j_gene: TRBJ2-3
d_gene: TRBD2
CDR3nt: TGTGCCAGCAGCCCAGCGGGACTAGCGGGAGTCGCAGATACGCAGTATTTT
CDR3aa: CASSPAGLAGVADTQYF

v_gene: TRBV7-9
abundance: NA
j_gene: TRBJ1-1
d_gene: TRBD1
CDR3nt: TGTGCCAGCAGCTTTCGACAGGGGATGAACACTGAAGCTTTCTTT
CDR3aa: CASSFRQGMNTEAFF

v_gene: TRBV5-1
abundance: NA
j_gene: TRBJ2-1
d_gene: TRBD2
CDR3nt: TGCGCCAGCAGCTTGAGCCTAGCGGGTTACAATGAGCAGTTCTTC
CDR3aa: CASSLSLAGYNEQFF

v_gene: TRBV5-1
abundance: NA
j_gene: TRBJ2-3
d_gene: TRBD1
CDR3nt: TGCGCCAGCAGTGCCGGACAGGTCACAGATACGCAGTATTTT
CDR3aa: CASSAGQVTDTQYF

v_gene: TRBV28
abundance: NA
j_gene: TRBJ1-4
d_gene: NA
CDR3nt: TGTGCCAGCAGTCCCTCGGCTCTTAGGGATGAAAAACTGTTTTTT
CDR3aa: CASSPSALRDEKLFF

v_gene: TRBV19
abundance: NA
j_gene: TRBJ1-1
d_gene: TRBD1
CDR3nt: TGTGCCAGTATCGAACGAAGGGACAGGGATTTTACTGAAGCTTTCTTT
CDR3aa: CASIERRDRDFTEAFF

v_gene: TRBV10-3
abundance: NA
j_gene: TRBJ2-5
d_gene: TRBD2
CDR3nt: TGTGCCATCAGTGAGGCTAGCGGGGGCGGGGAGACCCAGTACTTC
CDR3aa: CAISEASGGGETQYF

v_gene: TRBV2
abundance: NA
j_gene: TRBJ1-6
d_gene: TRBD1
CDR3nt: TGTGCCAGCCTTAGGGACAGAAATTCACCCCTCCACTTT
CDR3aa: CASLRDRNSPLHF

v_gene: TRBV19
abundance: NA
j_gene: TRBJ2-2
d_gene: NA
CDR3nt: TGTGCCAGCAAGCCCGGGACTGGGACCACCGGGGAGCTGTTTTTT
CDR3aa: CASKPGTGTTGELFF

v_gene: TRBV10-3
abundance: NA
j_gene: TRBJ1-1
d_gene: NA
CDR3nt: TGTGCCATCAGTGAATGGACGGACGGGAACACTGAAGCTTTCTTT
CDR3aa: CAISEWTDGNTEAFF

v_gene: TRBV4-1
abundance: NA
j_gene: TRBJ2-1
d_gene: TRBD2
CDR3nt: TGCGCCAGCAGCCACGTCCTGACTAGCGGGGGTTACAATGAGCAGTTCTTC
CDR3aa: CASSHVLTSGGYNEQFF

v_gene: TRBV18
abundance: NA
j_gene: TRBJ2-3
d_gene: NA
CDR3nt: TGTGCCAGCTCCCTGACGGGGGTGGGAGACGAGTATTTT
CDR3aa: CASSLTGVGDEYF

v_gene: TRBV2
abundance: NA
j_gene: TRBJ1-5
d_gene: NA
CDR3nt: TGTGCCAGCAGTCCGATGAGCGATTATAGCAATCAGCCCCAGCATTTT
CDR3aa: CASSPMSDYSNQPQHF

v_gene: TRBV5-1
abundance: NA
j_gene: TRBJ2-7
d_gene: NA
CDR3nt: TGCGCCAGCAGCTTGGGACGGAATAACGAGCAGTACTTC
CDR3aa: CASSLGRNNEQYF

v_gene: TRBV27
abundance: NA
j_gene: TRBJ1-2
d_gene: NA
CDR3nt: TGTGCCAGCAGTTTATCGACCGTCGCTAACTATGGCTACACCTTC
CDR3aa: CASSLSTVANYGYTF

v_gene: TRBV6-1
abundance: NA
j_gene: TRBJ1-5
d_gene: NA
CDR3nt: TGTGCCAGCAGTGAATGGGGGTATCTGAATCAGCCCCAGCATTTT
CDR3aa: CASSEWGYLNQPQHF

v_gene: TRBV6-1
abundance: NA
j_gene: TRBJ2-7
d_gene: NA
CDR3nt: TGTGCCAGCAGTGACTCCTATTCCCCGGGGTGGGAGCAGTACTTC
CDR3aa: CASSDSYSPGWEQYF

v_gene: TRBV7-2
abundance: NA
j_gene: TRBJ2-1
d_gene: NA
CDR3nt: TGTGCCAGCAGCTTAGATCCAGGAGGGGGCTCCTACAATGAGCAGTTCTTC
CDR3aa: CASSLDPGGGSYNEQFF

v_gene: TRBV6-1
abundance: NA
j_gene: TRBJ2-5
d_gene: NA
CDR3nt: TGTGCCAGCAACCGACCGTCCCAAGAGACCCAGTACTTC
CDR3aa: CASNRPSQETQYF

v_gene: TRBV27
abundance: NA
j_gene: TRBJ2-1
d_gene: NA
CDR3nt: TGTGCCAGCAGAACTTGGGACAATGAGCAGTTCTTC
CDR3aa: CASRTWDNEQFF

v_gene: TRBV6-1
abundance: NA
j_gene: TRBJ1-2
d_gene: NA
CDR3nt: TGTGCCAGCAGCGCATCTGGGGGCTACACCTTC
CDR3aa: CASSASGGYTF

v_gene: TRBV19
abundance: NA
j_gene: TRBJ1-2
d_gene: NA
CDR3nt: TGTGCCACCACTGGCCAGGGGAATGGCTACACCTTC
CDR3aa: CATTGQGNGYTF

v_gene: TRBV6-1
abundance: NA
j_gene: TRBJ1-5
d_gene: TRBD1
CDR3nt: TGTGCCAGCAGTGAAGGTCCAGGGGGTCGGCATTTT
CDR3aa: CASSEGPGGRHF

v_gene: TRBV10-3
abundance: NA
j_gene: TRBJ2-4
d_gene: NA
CDR3nt: TGTGCCATCAGTGAGAACGCCCTAGCCAAAAACATTCAGTACTTC
CDR3aa: CAISENALAKNIQYF

v_gene: TRBV11-2
abundance: NA
j_gene: TRBJ2-1
d_gene: NA
CDR3nt: TGTGCCAGCAGCTTAGTAGGTAGGGGGACGGGACCGAATGAGCAGTTCTTC
CDR3aa: CASSLVGRGTGPNEQFF

v_gene: TRBV4-1
abundance: NA
j_gene: TRBJ2-2
d_gene: NA
CDR3nt: TGCGCCAGCAGCCAAGATCGGGGGTTTTCAATCGGGGAGCTGTTTTTT
CDR3aa: CASSQDRGFSIGELFF

v_gene: TRBV18
abundance: NA
j_gene: TRBJ2-7
d_gene: NA
CDR3nt: TGTGCCAGCTCACCACCGGGAGCAACCGAGCAGTACTTC
CDR3aa: CASSPPGATEQYF

v_gene: TRBV5-1
abundance: NA
j_gene: TRBJ2-1
d_gene: NA
CDR3nt: TGCGCCAGCAGCTTCGGGAGACTGGTTGGGTACAATGAGCAGTTCTTC
CDR3aa: CASSFGRLVGYNEQFF

v_gene: TRBV2
abundance: NA
j_gene: TRBJ2-3
d_gene: NA
CDR3nt: TGTGCCAGCAGGTTAAGGGACGGATACACAGATACGCAGTATTTT
CDR3aa: CASRLRDGYTDTQYF

v_gene: TRBV30
abundance: NA
j_gene: TRBJ2-7
d_gene: NA
CDR3nt: TGTGCCTGGAGACCGACAGCCACCTACGAGCAGTACTTC
CDR3aa: CAWRPTATYEQYF

v_gene: TRBV13
abundance: NA
j_gene: TRBJ1-2
d_gene: NA
CDR3nt: TGTGCCAGCAGCTTAGGCACGGGGCAATCGGGGGGCTACACCTTC
CDR3aa: CASSLGTGQSGGYTF

v_gene: TRBV28
abundance: once
j_gene: TRBJ2-2
d_gene: NA
CDR3nt: TGTGCCAGCCTTAACGCGGGCAGGCGTGCCGCCGGGGAGCTGTTTTTT
CDR3aa: CASLNAGRRAAGELFF

v_gene: TRBV25-1
abundance: NA
j_gene: TRBJ2-5
d_gene: TRBD1
CDR3nt: TGTGCCAGCAGTGGGACAGGGGGCCATGAGACCCAGTACTTC
CDR3aa: CASSGTGGHETQYF

v_gene: TRBV2
abundance: NA
j_gene: TRBJ2-7
d_gene: TRBD2
CDR3nt: TGTGCCAGCAGTGAACCGGGGGGACTAGCGGGAGTGACTGGGATCTACGAGCAGTACTTC
CDR3aa: CASSEPGGLAGVTGIYEQYF